Listed below are T cell receptor beta chains from one sample, sequenced in a study of blood T cell repertoires in COVID-19. Only in-frame clones appear in the TCRdb table, and some are missing; sequencing was by immunoSEQ multiplex PCR. This sample has about 140,000 clones, with approximately 88% found just once. The sample comprised peripheral blood. Every receptor here comes from a man aged 65 to 79 with acute or convalescent COVID-19. The CDR3 runs from the conserved cysteine through the conserved F or W. The D gene is left open where the match is weak. The size field is filled for only some rows; it gives once, few, many or a size class.

-	TRBV4-1	TRBJ1-2	-	CASSQEGWQGPYGYTF	TGCGCCAGCAGCCAAGAAGGGTGGCAGGGGCCGTATGGCTACACCTTC
-	TRBV27	TRBJ2-3	-	CASQNRARTDTQYF	TGTGCCAGCCAAAACAGGGCCCGCACAGATACGCAGTATTTT
-	TRBV10-2	TRBJ2-7	-	CASSTPRGGPTKRPSSYEQYF	TGCGCCAGCAGTACCCCTAGGGGGGGACCAACTAAACGCCCCAGCTCCTACGAGCAGTACTTC
-	TRBV6-5	TRBJ2-2	-	CASKPGQPGELFF	TGTGCCAGCAAACCCGGACAACCCGGGGAGCTGTTTTTT
few	TRBV4-2	TRBJ1-2	-	CASSQDHRNYGYTF	TGTGCCAGCAGCCAAGACCACAGAAACTATGGCTACACCTTC
-	TRBV6-5	TRBJ2-5	-	CASGATEETQYF	TGTGCCAGCGGGGCCACAGAAGAGACCCAGTACTTC
-	TRBV6-4	TRBJ1-2	TRBD1	CASTPGQGANYGYTF	TGTGCCAGCACCCCAGGACAGGGAGCTAACTATGGCTACACCTTC
-	TRBV5-4	TRBJ2-3	TRBD1	CASSLILDRVTDTQYF	TGTGCCAGCAGCTTGATTCTTGACAGGGTCACAGATACGCAGTATTTT
once	TRBV28	TRBJ2-2	TRBD1	CASSLTGVRTGELFF	TGTGCCAGCAGTTTGACAGGGGTGCGCACCGGGGAGCTGTTTTTT
-	TRBV30	TRBJ2-7	TRBD1	CAWGTGTGFYEQYF	TGTGCCTGGGGGACCGGGACAGGGTTCTACGAGCAGTACTTC
-	TRBV14	TRBJ2-3	TRBD1	CASSGLGQYTDTQYF	TGTGCCAGCAGCGGGCTGGGACAGTACACAGATACGCAGTATTTT
-	TRBV3-1/TRBV3-2	TRBJ1-2	TRBD1	CASSPYSRGQDYGYTF	TGTGCCAGCAGCCCCTACTCCAGGGGGCAGGACTATGGCTACACCTTC
few	TRBV3-1/TRBV3-2	TRBJ1-1	-	CASSLGGREAFF	TGTGCCAGCAGCCTCGGGGGGCGGGAAGCTTTCTTT
-	TRBV7-3	TRBJ2-1	-	CASSREGSGLYNEQFF	TGTGCCAGCAGCCGAGAGGGTAGCGGCCTTTACAATGAGCAGTTCTTC
once	TRBV2	TRBJ2-5	-	CASSQGQLGETQYF	TGTGCCAGCAGCCAGGGACAATTGGGTGAGACCCAGTACTTC
once	TRBV10-1	TRBJ2-1	-	CASSESGTGIDEQFF	TGCGCCAGCAGTGAGTCGGGCACAGGTATAGATGAGCAGTTCTTC
once	TRBV5-1	TRBJ2-3	TRBD1	CASSFIPGQVQYF	TGCGCCAGCAGCTTTATCCCGGGACAGGTTCAGTATTTT
-	TRBV29-1	TRBJ1-5	-	CSVRQANQPQHF	TGCAGCGTTAGACAGGCCAATCAGCCCCAGCATTTT
-	TRBV5-5	TRBJ1-2	TRBD1	CASSRQGPGGYTF	TGTGCCAGCAGCCGACAGGGGCCGGGGGGCTACACCTTC
once	TRBV3-1/TRBV3-2	TRBJ2-5	-	CASSQRQGTQETQYF	TGTGCCAGCAGCCAACGGCAGGGAACCCAAGAGACCCAGTACTTC
-	TRBV6-1	TRBJ2-5	-	CASSERWGWGAQYF	TGTGCCAGCAGTGAAAGGTGGGGATGGGGGGCCCAGTACTTC
-	TRBV19	TRBJ2-3	-	CASSRPADTDTQYF	TGTGCCAGTAGTCGACCAGCGGACACAGATACGCAGTATTTT
once	TRBV11-2	TRBJ1-4	-	CASSLPPGGSEKLFF	TGTGCCAGCAGCTTACCTCCCGGGGGAAGCGAAAAACTGTTTTTT
-	TRBV7-9	TRBJ1-2	TRBD1	CASSLASGGHGYTF	TGTGCCAGCAGCTTAGCTTCAGGGGGCCATGGCTACACCTTC
-	TRBV19	TRBJ1-5	-	CASSIDGREGWSNQPQHF	TGTGCCAGTAGTATAGATGGACGGGAGGGATGGAGCAATCAGCCCCAGCATTTT
once	TRBV2	TRBJ1-6	TRBD1	CASRVTGGHSPLHF	TGTGCCAGCAGGGTGACAGGGGGCCATTCACCCCTCCACTTT
-	TRBV7-3	TRBJ1-1	-	CASSATGRAGDTEAFF	TGTGCCAGCAGCGCAACAGGCAGAGCGGGTGACACTGAAGCTTTCTTT
once	TRBV9	TRBJ2-1	-	CASSASTGNNEQFF	TGTGCCAGCAGCGCCTCGACAGGAAACAATGAGCAGTTCTTC
-	TRBV14	TRBJ1-2	TRBD1	CASSQVSGGRYGYTF	TGTGCCAGCAGCCAGGTGTCAGGGGGTCGATATGGCTACACCTTC
-	TRBV18	TRBJ1-2	-	CASSPGGGDYGYTF	TGTGCCAGCTCACCAGGAGGAGGCGACTATGGCTACACCTTC
-	TRBV5-4	TRBJ1-2	-	CASSPRGGNYGYTF	TGTGCCAGCAGCCCCCGGGGGGGCAACTATGGCTACACCTTC
-	TRBV19	TRBJ1-3	-	CASRQSSGNTIYF	TGTGCCAGTAGACAGAGCTCTGGAAACACCATATATTTT
-	TRBV2	TRBJ2-3	TRBD2	CASRETSGRAGDTQYF	TGTGCCAGCAGGGAAACTAGCGGGAGGGCCGGGGATACGCAGTATTTT
-	TRBV6-1	TRBJ2-1	TRBD2	CASSLTSVPYNEQFF	TGTGCCAGCAGCCTTACTAGCGTCCCCTACAATGAGCAGTTCTTC
-	TRBV5-6	TRBJ1-2	TRBD1	CASSLGSGQTPSIHGYTF	TGTGCCAGCAGCTTGGGGTCGGGACAGACTCCCTCTATTCATGGCTACACCTTC
many	TRBV6-1	TRBJ2-3	TRBD2	CASSELAGSTDTQYF	TGTGCCAGCAGTGAGCTAGCGGGTAGCACAGATACGCAGTATTTT
-	TRBV6-5	TRBJ1-6	-	CAIGEDTYNSPLHF	TGTGCCATTGGGGAGGACACCTATAATTCACCCCTCCACTTT
-	TRBV24-1	TRBJ1-2	-	CATSTDYGYTF	TGTGCCACCTCGACAGACTATGGCTACACCTTC
-	TRBV7-3	TRBJ2-7	-	CASSLMGGTGYEQYF	TGTGCCAGCAGCTTAATGGGCGGGACGGGATACGAGCAGTACTTC
-	TRBV5-6	TRBJ1-5	TRBD1	CASSFQGVAGNQPQHF	TGTGCCAGCAGCTTCCAGGGGGTAGCTGGCAATCAGCCCCAGCATTTT
-	TRBV4-2	TRBJ2-7	-	CASSQPGGGTYEQYF	TGTGCCAGCAGCCAACCTGGCGGGGGCACCTACGAGCAGTACTTC
once	TRBV5-5	TRBJ2-7	TRBD1	CASYLLDRSTEQYF	TGTGCCAGCTACTTGTTGGACAGGTCTACCGAGCAGTACTTC
-	TRBV11-2	TRBJ2-3	TRBD1	CASSRDRGAQYF	TGTGCCAGCAGCCGGGACAGGGGGGCGCAGTATTTT
once	TRBV10-1	TRBJ2-3	-	CASSEGALDTQYF	TGCGCCAGCAGTGAGGGAGCACTAGATACGCAGTATTTT
-	TRBV5-8	TRBJ1-5	-	CASSGGTVFFNQPQHF	TGTGCCAGCAGCGGGGGGACGGTATTTTTCAACCAGCCCCAGCATTTT
few	TRBV3-1/TRBV3-2	TRBJ1-2	-	CASSLEGGGYTF	TGTGCCAGCAGCCTTGAGGGTGGTGGCTACACCTTC
-	TRBV3-1/TRBV3-2	TRBJ1-2	-	CASSHLLGGQNYGYTF	TGTGCCAGCAGCCACCTACTAGGAGGACAGAACTATGGCTACACCTTC